This TCR beta chain is from a study of response to subunit inactivated influenza vaccine. This clonotype was recorded a few times. Using its own MiXCR run on the RT-PCR reads, TCRdb lists one record per CDR3 protein. The table lists about 540,000 distinct CDR3 sequences, roughly 23% of them singletons, with 2.5% to 3% in the top ten. The germline V gene encodes CDR1 GTSNPN and CDR2 SVGIG (reference sequence). Trimming removed 2 bases at V and 6 bases at J, with 8 bases between. CDR3 length equals 12 residues. These sequences were also reported in another study, on T cells expressing NK-cell markers. Per that paper: 5'RACE template switching built TCR beta cDNA with unique molecular identifiers. Sequencing of TCR beta repertoires drew on sorted CD3+CD56+NKG2C+, CD3+CD56+NKG2C- and CD3+CD56-NKG2C+ T cells. HCMV seropositivity characterized seven of the eight sequenced donors, and seronegativity one. An anti-gamma-delta TCR antibody restricted sorting to alpha-beta TCR T cells in several experiments.

Specimen: CD4+ T cells sorted from PBMCs, collected 11 to 12 days after vaccination. This chain uses TRBV30 with TRBJ2-1; a possible D gene is TRBD1 (5 bases). The source is a man aged 45-65 years who received an inactivated influenza vaccine. CDR3 DNA: TGTGCCTGGAGTAGACAGTCCAATGAGCAGTTCTTC. Encoded protein: CAWSRQSNEQFF.